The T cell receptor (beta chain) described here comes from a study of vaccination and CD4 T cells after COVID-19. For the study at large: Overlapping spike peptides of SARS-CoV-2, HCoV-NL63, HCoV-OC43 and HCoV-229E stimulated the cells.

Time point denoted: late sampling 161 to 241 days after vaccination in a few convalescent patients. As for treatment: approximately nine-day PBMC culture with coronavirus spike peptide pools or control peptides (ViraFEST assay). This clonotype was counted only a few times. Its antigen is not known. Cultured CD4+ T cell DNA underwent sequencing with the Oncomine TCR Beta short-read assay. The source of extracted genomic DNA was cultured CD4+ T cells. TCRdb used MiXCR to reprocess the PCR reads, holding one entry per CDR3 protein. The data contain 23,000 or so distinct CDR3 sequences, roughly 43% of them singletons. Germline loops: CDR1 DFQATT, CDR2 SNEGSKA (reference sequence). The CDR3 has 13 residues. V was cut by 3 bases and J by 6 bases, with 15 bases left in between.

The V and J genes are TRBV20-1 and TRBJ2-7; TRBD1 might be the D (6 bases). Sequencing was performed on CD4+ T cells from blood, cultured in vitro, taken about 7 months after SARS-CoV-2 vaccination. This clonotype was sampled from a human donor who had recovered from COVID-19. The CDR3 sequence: CSASRDTPFEQYF. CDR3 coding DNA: TGCAGTGCTAGCCGGGACACCCCCTTCGAGCAGTACTTC.